What follows describes a single T cell receptor (beta chain). This clonotype came up a few times. Its antigen remains undetermined. No base quality values were provided; no much bigger clone lies one nucleotide off. This entry comes from a study of T-cell memory formation after mild COVID-19 listed by TCRdb under 2021. Turning to the overall study: TCR sequence clusters from the two donors were found to be largely donor specific. Two young, previously healthy adult volunteers, one female and one male, were included in the cohort. T-cell clones expanding and contracting after mild COVID-19 in two donors were tracked by longitudinal TCRalpha and TCRbeta repertoire sequencing.

Ficoll-Paque density gradient centrifugation was the method used to isolate PBMCs. Taken from cysteine to phenylalanine, the CDR3 has 10 residues. The entry retains the CDR3 DNA only, 30 bases that are in frame from base 1. The CDR1 and CDR2 encoded by the germline V gene (reference sequence) are SEHNR and FQNEAQ. Relative to germline, V is 8 bases shorter and J is 11 bases shorter, with 12 bases between their ends. Paper-wide results and their limitations: Only two mild cases were covered in the study, and larger cohorts including severe cases with pre-infection samples were considered necessary. Some responding clones were found in pre-infection memory, which suggests that pre-existing cross-reactive memory T cells took part in the SARS-CoV-2 response. SARS-CoV-2 specificity of the second-wave clones peaking on day 37 was not confirmed. Contracting CD4+ clones turned up mainly in the CM and EM memory subsets, whereas EMRA was where CD8+ clones were enriched. Clones that contracted from day 15 to 85 showed balanced CD4/CD8 phenotypes, whereas a second wave of clones that expanded from day 15 to 37 leaned towards CD4+.

Sequencer: Illumina NovaSeq 6000. TCRalpha and TCRbeta cDNA libraries were built by 5'RACE with constant-segment primers, adding sample barcodes and unique molecular identifiers. RNA was extracted from every sample with Trizol reagent. Library amplification was performed in two PCR steps, and a second sample barcode and Illumina TruSeq adapters were introduced in the second step. Sequencing of libraries was performed on an Illumina NovaSeq with 2 x 150 bp paired-end reads. From the authors' description of their analysis: The reads were demultiplexed and collapsed into UMI-guided consensus sequences using migec v1.2.7. Using mixcr v2.1.11, the UMI consensuses were aligned to TRA and TRB V and J templates and assembled into clonotypes. Expanded or contracted clonotypes were those called significant by both edgeR and NoisET, with noise models trained on biological replicates. For edgeR calls, a false discovery rate-adjusted p below 0.01 and a log2 fold-change threshold of 1 were applied. As an exploratory analysis of dynamics, max-normalized trajectories of the 1000 most abundant clonotypes were examined by PCA with hierarchical clustering. Each responding clone was given a CD4 or CD8 phenotype based on the CD4+ and CD8+ repertoires, which had been sequenced separately. TCRdb reanalyzed the raw reads on its own, using fastp at Q25 for trimming and MiXCR for clone calling, and kept in-frame beta chains. A single entry per CDR3 protein holds the most common genes and DNA from its merged rows. These V and J calls are TCRdb output, not the study's own analysis. The sample includes 250,000 to 350,000 distinct CDR3 sequences, with less than 20% observed a single time. Clones ranked in the top ten supply 20% to 25% of the sample.

What was sequenced was PBMCs or a T cell subset sorted from them (not recorded which). The chain employs TRBV7-9 and TRBJ2-5, with an unclear D gene assignment. This clonotype was obtained from a man between 18 and 35 years old who had mild COVID-19 (a few samples of this study predate the infection). The sample titles of this study are shuffled in the database, so cell type and time point are left out; the donor was told from shared clones. The nucleotide sequence reads as follows: TGTGCCAGCGGGCAGGCGTCTCAGTACTTC. Translated, this gives CASGQASQYF.